Included here is one T cell receptor beta chain sequence, with context. The antigen is not known. CDR3 length: 15 residues. Per the germline V gene, CDR1 is MNHNS and CDR2 is SASEGT. V was shortened by 1 base and J by 0 bases, with 10 bases between the two germline ends. This specimen belongs to a study of T cells in narcolepsy. Turning to the study itself: Patients with NT1 or NT2 and healthy control donors were enrolled.

Study outcomes and limitations: Blood of same and different patients, but not healthy controls, reportedly held recurring autoreactive clonotypes. HCRT-specific and TRIB2-specific autoreactive clonotypes appeared among same-patient CSF and blood CD4+ clonotypes.

Produced via immunoSEQ multiplex PCR; TCRdb's table is partial and in-frame only. The sample contains about 3,400 clones, approximately 67% of which appear only once. This receptor was taken from a human donor with narcolepsy. The sequenced material came from CD45RA- memory CD8+ T cells from PBMCs. The chain is built from TRBV6-1 and TRBJ2-7; D might be TRBD1 (6 bases). CDR3 nucleotides: TGTGCCAGCAGTGAAGGACAGGAGGCCTCCTACGAGCAGTACTTC. This sequence encodes CASSEGQEASYEQYF.